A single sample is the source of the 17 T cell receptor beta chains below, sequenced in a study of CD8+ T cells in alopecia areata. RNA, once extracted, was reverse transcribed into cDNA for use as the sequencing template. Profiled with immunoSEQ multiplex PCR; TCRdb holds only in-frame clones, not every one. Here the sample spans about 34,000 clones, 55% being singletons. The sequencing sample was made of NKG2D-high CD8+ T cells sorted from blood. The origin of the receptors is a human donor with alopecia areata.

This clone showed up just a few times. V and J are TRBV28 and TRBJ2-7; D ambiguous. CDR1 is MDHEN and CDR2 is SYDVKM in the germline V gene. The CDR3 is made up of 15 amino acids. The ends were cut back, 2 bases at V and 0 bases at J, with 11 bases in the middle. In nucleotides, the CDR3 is TGTGCCAGCAGTTTACGTCGCCAAGTCTCCTACGAGCAGTACTTC. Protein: CASSLRRQVSYEQYF.

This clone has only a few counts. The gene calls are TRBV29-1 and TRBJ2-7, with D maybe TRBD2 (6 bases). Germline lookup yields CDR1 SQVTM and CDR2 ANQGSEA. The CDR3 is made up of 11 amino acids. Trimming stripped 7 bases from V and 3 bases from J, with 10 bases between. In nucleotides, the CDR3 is TGCAGCGCCGATAGCGGCTACGAGCAGTACTTC. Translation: CSADSGYEQYF.

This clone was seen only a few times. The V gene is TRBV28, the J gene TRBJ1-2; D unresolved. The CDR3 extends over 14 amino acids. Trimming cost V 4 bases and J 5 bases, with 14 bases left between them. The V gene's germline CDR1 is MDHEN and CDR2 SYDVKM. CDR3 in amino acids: CASSSRGEPYGYTF. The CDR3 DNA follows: TGTGCCAGCAGTTCCCGGGGAGAACCGTATGGCTACACCTTC.

The CDR3 DNA follows: TGTGCCAGTAGTATGGGGGGCGGTATGAACACTGAAGCTTTCTTT. This gives the protein CASSMGGGMNTEAFF. The chain links TRBV19 to TRBJ1-1; a possible D gene is TRBD1 (6 bases). CDR3 size: 15 residues. CDR1 and CDR2 (germline): LNHDA, SQIVND (reference sequence). Trimming cost V 3 bases and J 0 bases, with 11 bases left between them.

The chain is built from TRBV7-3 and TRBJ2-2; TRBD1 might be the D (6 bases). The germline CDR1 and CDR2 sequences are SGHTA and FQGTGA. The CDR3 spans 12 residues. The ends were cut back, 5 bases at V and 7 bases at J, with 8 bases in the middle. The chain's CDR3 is CASSPGVGELFF. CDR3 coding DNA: TGTGCCAGCAGCCCAGGGGTCGGGGAGCTGTTTTTT.

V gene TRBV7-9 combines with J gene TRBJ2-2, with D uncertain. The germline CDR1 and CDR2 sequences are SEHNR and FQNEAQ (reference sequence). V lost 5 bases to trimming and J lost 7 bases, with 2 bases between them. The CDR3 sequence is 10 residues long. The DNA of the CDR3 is TGTGCCAGCAGCGTCGGGGAGCTGTTTTTT. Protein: CASSVGELFF.

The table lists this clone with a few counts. CDR3 sequence (DNA): TGTGCCTGCTTGACAGGGGGCAGAGCCGAGCAGTACTTC. This encodes CACLTGGRAEQYF. The V and J genes are TRBV30 and TRBJ2-7; 10 bases map to TRBD1. Germline CDR1 reads GTSNPN; CDR2 reads SVGIG (reference sequence). CDR3 length equals 13 residues. V lost 6 bases, J lost 6 bases, and 8 bases stayed unmatched.

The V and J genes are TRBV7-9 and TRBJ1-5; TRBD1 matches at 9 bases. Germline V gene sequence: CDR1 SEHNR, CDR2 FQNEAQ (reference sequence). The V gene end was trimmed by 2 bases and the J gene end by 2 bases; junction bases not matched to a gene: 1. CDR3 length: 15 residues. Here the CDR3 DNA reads TGTGCCAGCAGCTTACGGGACAGGGGCAATCAGCCCCAGCATTTT. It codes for CASSLRDRGNQPQHF. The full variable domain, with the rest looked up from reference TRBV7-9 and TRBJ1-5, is DTGVSQNPRHKITKRGQNVTFRCDPISEHNRLYWYRQTLGQGPEFLTYFQNEAQLEKSRLLSDRFSAERPKGSFSTLEIQRTEQGDSAMYLCASSLRDRGNQPQHFGDGTRLSIL.

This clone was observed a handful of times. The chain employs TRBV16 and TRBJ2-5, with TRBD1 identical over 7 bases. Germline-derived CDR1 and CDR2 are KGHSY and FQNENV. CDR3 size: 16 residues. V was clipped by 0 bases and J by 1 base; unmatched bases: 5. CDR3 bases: TGTGCCAGCAGCCAATCGTACGGGACAGCCCAAGAGACCCAGTACTTC. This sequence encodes CASSQSYGTAQETQYF.

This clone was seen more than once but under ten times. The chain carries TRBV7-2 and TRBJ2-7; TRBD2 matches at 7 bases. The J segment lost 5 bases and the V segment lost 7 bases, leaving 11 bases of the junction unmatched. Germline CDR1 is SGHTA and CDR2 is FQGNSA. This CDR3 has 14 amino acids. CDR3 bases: TGTGCCAGCACCTCCCCCCGGGGGGACCACGAGCAGTACTTC. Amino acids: CASTSPRGDHEQYF.

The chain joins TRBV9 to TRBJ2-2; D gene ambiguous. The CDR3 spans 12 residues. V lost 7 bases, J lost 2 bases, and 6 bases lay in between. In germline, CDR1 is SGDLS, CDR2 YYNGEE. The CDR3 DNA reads TGTGCCAGCGAAGGAAACACCGGGGAGCTGTTTTTT. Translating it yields CASEGNTGELFF.

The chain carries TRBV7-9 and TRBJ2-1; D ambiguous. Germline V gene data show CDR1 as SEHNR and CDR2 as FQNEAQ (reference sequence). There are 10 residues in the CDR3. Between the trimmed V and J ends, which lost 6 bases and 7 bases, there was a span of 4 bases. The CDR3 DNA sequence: TGTGCCAGCAGTGGGAATGAGCAGTTCTTC. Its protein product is CASSGNEQFF.

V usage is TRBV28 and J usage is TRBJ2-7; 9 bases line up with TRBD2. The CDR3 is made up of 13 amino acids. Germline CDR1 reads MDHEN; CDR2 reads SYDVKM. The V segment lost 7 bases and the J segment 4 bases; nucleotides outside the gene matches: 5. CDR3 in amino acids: CASNSGRRYEQYF. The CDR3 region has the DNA TGTGCCAGCAACAGCGGGAGGAGGTACGAGCAGTACTTC.

CDR3 nucleotides: TGCGCCAGCAGCTTGGTTGTAGAGACACAAGAGACCCAGTACTTC. This translates into CASSLVVETQETQYF. The chain combines TRBV5-1 with TRBJ2-5; the D is unclear. The CDR3 runs 15 residues. V gave up 0 bases and J gave up 2 bases, with 11 bases separating them. Germline lookup yields CDR1 SGHRS and CDR2 YFSETQ. Filled out from reference TRBV5-1 and TRBJ2-5, the complete variable domain reads KAGVTQTPRYLIKTRGQQVTLSCSPISGHRSVSWYQQTPGQGLQFLFEYFSETQRNKGNFPGRFSGRQFSNSRSEMNVSTLELGDSALYLCASSLVVETQETQYFGPGTRLLVL.

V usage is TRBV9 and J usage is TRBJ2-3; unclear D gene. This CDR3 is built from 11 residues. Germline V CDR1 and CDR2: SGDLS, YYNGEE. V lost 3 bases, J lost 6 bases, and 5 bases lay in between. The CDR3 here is CASSGSDTQYF. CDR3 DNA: TGTGCCAGCAGCGGTTCGGATACGCAGTATTTT.

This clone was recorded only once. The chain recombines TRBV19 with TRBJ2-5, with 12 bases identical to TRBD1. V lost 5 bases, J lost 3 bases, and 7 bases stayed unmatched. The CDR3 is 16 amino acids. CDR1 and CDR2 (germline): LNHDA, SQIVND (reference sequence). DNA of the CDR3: TGTGCCAGTAGTGATCCCGGGACAGGGGGCGAAGAGACCCAGTACTTC. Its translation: CASSDPGTGGEETQYF.

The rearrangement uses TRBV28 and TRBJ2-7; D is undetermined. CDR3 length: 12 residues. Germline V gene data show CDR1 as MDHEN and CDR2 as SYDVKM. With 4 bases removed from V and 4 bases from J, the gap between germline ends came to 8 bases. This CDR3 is CASSWTEYEQYF. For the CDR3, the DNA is TGTGCCAGCAGTTGGACCGAGTACGAGCAGTACTTC.